This T cell receptor (beta chain) comes out of a study of shared clonotypes between healthy human individuals (dated by TCRdb to the early 2020s). Notes on the research overall: The cohort comprised a couple of women and a few men aged 18 to 49 years. Libraries were prepared and TCR repertoires were sequenced by different laboratories using diverse techniques, in order to increase sequencing depth and limit assay-specific biases. Leukapheresis yielded between about 0.85 and 10 billion PBMCs per donor. To estimate repertoire size and how much clonotype sharing occurs between individuals, the study deeply sequenced the blood TCR repertoires of roughly 5 healthy adults. For each donor, three plates each were used for CD4 naive and CD4 memory, two plates were used for CD8 naive, and one plate was used for CD8 memory.

As for this clone: This receptor's antigen is unknown. One base away there is no much larger clone; base qualities are not given.

Overall study results and their limits: When a few donors were compared, the shared fraction of clonotypes was around 4.6% for naive CD4, approximately 3.5% for naive CD8, more than 2% for memory CD4, and 0.35% to 0.4% for memory CD8. Incomplete sequencing was indicated by rarefaction of sorted-subset datasets, despite the large sequencing depth. Only blood was sampled, and tissue TCR repertoires likely differ from those in blood. Compared with non-shared clonotypes, clonotypes shared by all four sorted-subset donors had higher generation probabilities. Naive subsets generally had larger estimated clonotype richness than memory subsets did. Pairwise subsampling indicated that sequencing depth was expected to affect the degree of clonotype sharing among donors. The small number of donors limited the genetic and exposure-history diversity represented.

Using the deep immunoSEQ assay, TCR CDR3 regions were amplified from genomic DNA by multiplex PCR. Genomic DNA extracted from each cell subset was distributed evenly over all wells of several immunoSEQ 96-well plates, and each plate served as one replicate. Each replicate PCR for sorted subsets received about 220 ng genomic DNA, equal to about 30,000 T cell genomes. Purified libraries were quantified with a Qubit 3.0 fluorometer, sized on a Bioanalyzer 2100, and re-quantified with the KAPA Library Quantification kit. Each immunoSEQ 96-well plate was sequenced on its own single-read 150-cycle Illumina NextSeq 550 flow cell. Turning to the authors' computational methods: Because only junctional sequences without quality scores were contained in the immunoSEQ output, filtering matching that applied to full-length reads could not be performed. To assign V/J genes and CDR3, sequences were annotated against IMGT germline references using PyIR, a Python wrapper for IgBLAST v1.9. Reads were removed for weak V/J assignments (E-value above 1e-6), missing CDR3, stop codons, out-of-frame junctions, or ambiguous translated residues. V3J clonotypes were defined as sequences sharing the same inferred V gene, J gene, and CDR3 amino acid sequence. Percentage overlap between repertoires was calculated by dividing the number of shared unique clonotypes by the size of the smaller repertoire. RTK rarefaction, the Chao1 estimator, and Recon v2.1 estimates of unobserved clonotypes were used to assess repertoire richness. For all TCRbeta clonotypes obtained by the gDNA method from a handful of donors, generation probabilities were computed with OLGA. The table was pulled from immuneACCESS by TCRdb, which kept in-frame rearrangements only. Such tables lose some clones; where checked, under half of the loss comes from unresolved V genes, and the rest has no known cause. That table furnishes V, J and clone size, whereas the DNA furnished D and trimming. The sample yields some 2.3 million clones; roughly 93% were counted once. The ten largest make up 0.35% to 0.5% of the sample.

The V and J ends are trimmed by 0 bases and 0 bases, leaving 14 bases between them. The germline V gene provides CDR1 SGDLS and CDR2 YYNGEE. The CDR3 numbers 17 residues from cysteine through phenylalanine. CDR3 DNA only is kept here, 51 bases in frame from base 1. Donors were healthy HIV-negative adults with no recently reported acute infections or vaccinations. Every donor was a Caucasian adult residing in Nashville, Tennessee, USA. CD4+ T cells were enriched by magnetic negative selection; naive cells were then positively selected on CD45RA, and the negative fraction formed the memory subset. After blood collection by leukapheresis, PBMCs were isolated using Ficoll-Histopaque density gradient centrifugation and then cryopreserved in the vapor phase of liquid nitrogen. Analytical flow cytometry was used to check the purity and quantity of every magnetically sorted T cell population. From each sorted fraction, genomic DNA was isolated and quantified by UV absorbance on a Nanodrop 2000c.

Recombination connected TRBV9 to TRBJ2-3; the D gene remains uncertain. This TCR came from a man between 18 and 29 years old in good health. Some clones in this sample may be carry-over from other donors' samples. The source material was naive CD4+ T cells from PBMCs. The cell subset or site label for this specimen denotes: CD45RA+ positively selected. The DNA sequence is given as TGTGCCAGCAGCGTAGGTCCCGCGGTAACCAGCACAGATACGCAGTATTTT. Translated, it gives CASSVGPAVTSTDTQYF.